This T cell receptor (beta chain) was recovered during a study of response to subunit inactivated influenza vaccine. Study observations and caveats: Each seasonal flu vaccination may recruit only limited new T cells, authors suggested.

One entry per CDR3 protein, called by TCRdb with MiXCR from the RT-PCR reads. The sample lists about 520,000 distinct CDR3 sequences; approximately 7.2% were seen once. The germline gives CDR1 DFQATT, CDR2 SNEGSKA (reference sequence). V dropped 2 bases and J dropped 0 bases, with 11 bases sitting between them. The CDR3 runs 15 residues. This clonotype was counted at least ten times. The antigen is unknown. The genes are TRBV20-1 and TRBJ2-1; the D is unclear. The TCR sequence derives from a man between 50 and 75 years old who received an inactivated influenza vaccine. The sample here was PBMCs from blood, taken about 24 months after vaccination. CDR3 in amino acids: CSARFPSRSYNEQFF. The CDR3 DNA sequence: TGCAGTGCTAGATTCCCCAGCCGCTCCTACAATGAGCAGTTCTTC.